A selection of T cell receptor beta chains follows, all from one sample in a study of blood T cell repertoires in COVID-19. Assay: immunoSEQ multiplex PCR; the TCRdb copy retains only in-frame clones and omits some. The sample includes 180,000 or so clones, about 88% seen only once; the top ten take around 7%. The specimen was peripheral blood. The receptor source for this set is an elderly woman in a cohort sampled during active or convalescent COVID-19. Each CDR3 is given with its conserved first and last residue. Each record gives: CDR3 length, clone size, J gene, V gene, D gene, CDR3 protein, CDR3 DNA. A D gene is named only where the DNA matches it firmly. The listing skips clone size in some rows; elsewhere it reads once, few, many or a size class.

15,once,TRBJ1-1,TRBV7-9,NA,CASSFSSPGLPEAFF,TGTGCCAGCAGCTTCTCCTCTCCGGGACTCCCTGAAGCTTTCTTT
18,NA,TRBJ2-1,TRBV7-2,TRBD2,CASSLAPRLAGGYNEQFF,TGTGCCAGCAGCTTAGCCCCCCGACTAGCGGGAGGGTACAATGAGCAGTTCTTC
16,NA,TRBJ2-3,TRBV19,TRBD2,CASRRQTSGGIDTQYF,TGTGCCAGTAGGCGGCAGACTAGCGGGGGGATCGATACGCAGTATTTT
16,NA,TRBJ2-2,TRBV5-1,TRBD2,CASSLMTSANTGELFF,TGCGCCAGCAGCTTAATGACTAGCGCTAACACCGGGGAGCTGTTTTTT
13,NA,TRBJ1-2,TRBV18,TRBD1,CASSPRQGYGYTF,TGTGCCAGCTCACCTAGACAGGGATACGGCTACACCTTC
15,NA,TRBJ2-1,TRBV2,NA,CASSVDGISYNEQFF,TGTGCCAGCAGTGTTGACGGGATCTCCTACAATGAGCAGTTCTTC
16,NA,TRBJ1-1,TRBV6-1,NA,CASSVRQTGMNTEAFF,TGTGCCAGCAGTGTGCGACAGACTGGAATGAACACTGAAGCTTTCTTT
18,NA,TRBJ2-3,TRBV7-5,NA,CARSLVARTSGRTDTQYF,TGTGCCAGAAGCTTAGTAGCGAGGACTAGCGGCCGCACAGATACGCAGTATTTT
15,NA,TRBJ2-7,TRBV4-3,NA,CASSQDGQIPYEQYF,TGCGCCAGCAGCCAAGATGGACAAATTCCCTACGAGCAGTACTTC
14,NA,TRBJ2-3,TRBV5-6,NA,CASSLWGVPDTQYF,TGTGCCAGCAGCTTGTGGGGGGTCCCAGATACGCAGTATTTT
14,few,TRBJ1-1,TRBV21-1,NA,CASRRTGRNTEAFF,TGTGCCAGCAGGCGAACAGGGCGGAACACTGAAGCTTTCTTT
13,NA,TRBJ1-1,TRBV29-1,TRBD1,CSVRDRLNTEAFF,TGCAGCGTCCGGGACAGACTGAACACTGAAGCTTTCTTT
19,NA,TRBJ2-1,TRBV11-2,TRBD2,CASSFPSETSGYLANEQFF,TGTGCCAGCAGCTTCCCTTCGGAGACTAGCGGATACCTCGCCAATGAGCAGTTCTTC
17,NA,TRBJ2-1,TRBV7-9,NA,CASSQRVRAGSYNEQFF,TGTGCCAGCAGCCAAAGGGTCAGGGCTGGTTCCTACAATGAGCAGTTCTTC
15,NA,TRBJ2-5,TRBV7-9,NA,CASSLDKSTGETQYF,TGTGCCAGCAGCTTAGATAAAAGTACGGGAGAGACCCAGTACTTC
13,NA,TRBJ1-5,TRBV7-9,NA,CASSSAGVQPQHF,TGTGCCAGCAGCTCTGCAGGGGTCCAGCCCCAGCATTTT
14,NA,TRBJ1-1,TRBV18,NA,CASSTSEGRTEAFF,TGTGCCAGCTCCACATCTGAGGGGAGGACTGAAGCTTTCTTT
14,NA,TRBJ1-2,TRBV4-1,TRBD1,CASSQYGTGQGYTF,TGCGCCAGCAGCCAGTATGGGACAGGGCAAGGCTACACCTTC
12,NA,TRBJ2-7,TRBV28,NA,CASLRGTYEQYF,TGTGCCAGCTTAAGAGGGACCTACGAGCAGTACTTC
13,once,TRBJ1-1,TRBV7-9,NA,CASSQQQNTEAFF,TGTGCCAGCAGTCAACAGCAGAACACTGAAGCTTTCTTT
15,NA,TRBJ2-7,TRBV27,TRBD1,CASSRYGTGLDEQYF,TGTGCCAGCAGTCGATACGGGACAGGGCTGGATGAGCAGTACTTC
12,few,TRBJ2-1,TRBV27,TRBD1,CASSPQGFEQFF,TGTGCCAGCAGTCCACAGGGGTTTGAGCAGTTCTTC
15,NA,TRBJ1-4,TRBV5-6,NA,CASSLMTDPNEKLFF,TGTGCCAGCAGCCTGATGACAGACCCTAATGAAAAACTGTTTTTT
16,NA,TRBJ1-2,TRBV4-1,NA,CASSQGARSANYGYTF,TGCGCCAGCAGCCAAGGGGCCAGGTCGGCTAACTATGGCTACACCTTC
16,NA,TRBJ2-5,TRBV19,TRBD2,CASSLGLAAGQETQYF,TGTGCCAGTAGTCTGGGACTAGCGGCCGGGCAAGAGACCCAGTACTTC
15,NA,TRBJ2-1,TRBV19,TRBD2,CASSRSDGRAGEQFF,TGTGCCAGTAGTCGCAGTGACGGGAGGGCCGGTGAGCAGTTCTTC
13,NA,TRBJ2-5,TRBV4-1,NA,CASSRETWETQYF,TGCGCCAGCAGCCGAGAGACATGGGAGACCCAGTACTTC
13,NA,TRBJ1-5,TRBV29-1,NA,CSVVENSNQPQHF,TGCAGCGTTGTCGAGAATAGCAATCAGCCCCAGCATTTT
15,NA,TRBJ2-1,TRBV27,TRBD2,CASRGGGATRNEQFF,TGTGCCAGCAGGGGCGGGGGGGCTACAAGGAATGAGCAGTTCTTC
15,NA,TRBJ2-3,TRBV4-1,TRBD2,CASSQVLAGVDTQYF,TGCGCCAGCAGCCAAGTACTAGCGGGAGTAGATACGCAGTATTTT
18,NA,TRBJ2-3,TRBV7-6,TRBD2,CASSFLGSASGFPDTQYF,TGTGCCAGCAGCTTCCTAGGTAGCGCTAGCGGGTTTCCAGATACGCAGTATTTT
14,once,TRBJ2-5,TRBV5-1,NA,CASSSPGSQETQYF,TGCGCCAGCAGCTCGCCAGGGTCCCAAGAGACCCAGTACTTC
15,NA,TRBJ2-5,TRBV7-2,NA,CASSLVIGAQETQYF,TGTGCCAGCAGCTTAGTTATTGGGGCCCAAGAGACCCAGTACTTC
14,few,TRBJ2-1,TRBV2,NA,CASILQGNSYEQFF,TGTGCCAGCATTTTGCAGGGGAATAGCTATGAGCAGTTCTTC
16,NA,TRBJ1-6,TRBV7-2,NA,CASSSGAGQYNSPLHF,TGTGCCAGCAGCTCCGGAGCAGGGCAGTATAATTCACCCCTCCACTTT
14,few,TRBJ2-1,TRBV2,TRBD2,CASRPGLAYNEQFF,TGTGCCAGCAGGCCGGGACTAGCGTACAATGAGCAGTTCTTC
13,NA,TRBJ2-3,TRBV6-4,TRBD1,CASSEQDRGTQYF,TGTGCCAGCAGTGAGCAAGACAGGGGTACGCAGTATTTT
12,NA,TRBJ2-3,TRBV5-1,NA,CASSLYTDTQYF,TGCGCCAGCAGCTTATACACAGATACGCAGTATTTT
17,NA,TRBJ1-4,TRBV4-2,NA,CASSQDPLGGFGEKLFF,TGTGCCAGCAGCCAAGACCCTTTGGGGGGATTCGGTGAAAAACTGTTTTTT
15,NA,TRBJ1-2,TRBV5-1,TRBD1,CASSWTGDAIYGYTF,TGCGCCAGCAGCTGGACAGGGGACGCTATCTATGGCTACACCTTC
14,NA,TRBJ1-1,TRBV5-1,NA,CASRVGGVDTEAFF,TGCGCCAGCAGGGTTGGAGGGGTCGACACTGAAGCTTTCTTT
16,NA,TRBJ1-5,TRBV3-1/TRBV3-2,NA,CASRRNLSYSNQPQHF,TGTGCCAGCCGCCGTAATCTCAGTTATAGCAATCAGCCCCAGCATTTT
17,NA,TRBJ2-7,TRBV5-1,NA,CASSLALGRLGDYEQYF,TGCGCCAGCAGCTTGGCGCTGGGGAGACTAGGAGACTACGAGCAGTACTTC
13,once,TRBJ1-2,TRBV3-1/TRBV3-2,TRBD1,CASSSSGTAGYTF,TGTGCCAGCAGTAGTTCCGGGACAGCCGGCTACACCTTC
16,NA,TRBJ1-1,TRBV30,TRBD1,CAWSVGTGASNTEAFF,TGTGCCTGGAGTGTCGGGACAGGGGCTTCGAACACTGAAGCTTTCTTT
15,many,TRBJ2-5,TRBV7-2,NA,CASSLGLGGWETQYF,TGTGCCAGCAGCTTAGGTCTAGGGGGATGGGAGACCCAGTACTTC
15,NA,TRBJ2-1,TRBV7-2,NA,CASSLGRYSYNEQFF,TGTGCCAGCAGCTTAGGGCGGTACTCCTACAATGAGCAGTTCTTC
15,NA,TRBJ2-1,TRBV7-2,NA,CAIAIGTPNTHEQFF,TGTGCCATCGCTATTGGGACTCCCAATACACATGAGCAGTTCTTC
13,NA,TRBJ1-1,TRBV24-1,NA,CATSDPVDSEAFF,TGTGCCACCAGTGACCCTGTGGACTCTGAAGCTTTCTTT
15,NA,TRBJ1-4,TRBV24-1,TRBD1,CATSDSGQGSEKLFF,TGTGCCACCAGTGATTCCGGACAGGGGAGTGAAAAACTGTTTTTT
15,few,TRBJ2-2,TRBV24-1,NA,CATSELKGVSGELFF,TGTGCCACCAGTGAGCTGAAGGGGGTTAGCGGGGAGCTGTTTTTT
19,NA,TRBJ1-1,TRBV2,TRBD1,CASSEGAGGTFTMNTEAFF,TGTGCCAGCAGTGAAGGGGCAGGGGGCACGTTTACTATGAACACTGAAGCTTTCTTT
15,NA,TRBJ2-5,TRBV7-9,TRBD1,CASSLTGTGRETQYF,TGTGCCAGCAGCTTAACCGGGACAGGGAGGGAGACCCAGTACTTC
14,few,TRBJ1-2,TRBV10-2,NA,CASSDPPGNYGYTF,TGCGCCAGCAGTGACCCACCGGGGAACTATGGCTACACCTTC
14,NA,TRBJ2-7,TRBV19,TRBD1,CASSIGQGFYEQYF,TGTGCCAGTAGTATAGGACAGGGGTTCTACGAGCAGTACTTC
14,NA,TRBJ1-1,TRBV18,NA,CASSPTRGNTEAFF,TGTGCCAGCTCACCAACCCGGGGGAACACTGAAGCTTTCTTT
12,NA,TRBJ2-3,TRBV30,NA,CAWTLGQRVEYF,TGTGCCTGGACGCTCGGACAAAGAGTAGAGTATTTT
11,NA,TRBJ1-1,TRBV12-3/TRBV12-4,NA,CASSLLSEAFF,TGTGCCAGCAGTTTATTATCCGAAGCTTTCTTT
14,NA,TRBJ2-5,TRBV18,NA,CASSPDGRQETQYF,TGTGCCAGCTCACCAGACGGGAGACAAGAGACCCAGTACTTC